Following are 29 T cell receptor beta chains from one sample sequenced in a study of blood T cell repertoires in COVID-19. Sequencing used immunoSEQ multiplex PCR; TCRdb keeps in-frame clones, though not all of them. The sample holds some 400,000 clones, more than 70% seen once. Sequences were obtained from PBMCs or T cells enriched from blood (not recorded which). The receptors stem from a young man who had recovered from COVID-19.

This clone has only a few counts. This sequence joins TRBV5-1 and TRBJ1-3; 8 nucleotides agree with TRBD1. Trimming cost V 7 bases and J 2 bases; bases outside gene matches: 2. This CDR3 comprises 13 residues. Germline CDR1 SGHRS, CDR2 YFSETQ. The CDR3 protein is CASGQGAGNTIYF. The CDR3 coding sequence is TGCGCCAGCGGACAGGGCGCTGGAAACACCATATATTTT.

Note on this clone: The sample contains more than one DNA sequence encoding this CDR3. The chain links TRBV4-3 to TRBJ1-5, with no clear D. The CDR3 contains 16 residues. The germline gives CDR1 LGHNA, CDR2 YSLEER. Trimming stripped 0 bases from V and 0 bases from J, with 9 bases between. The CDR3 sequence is CASSQDLQYSNQPQHF. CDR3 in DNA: TGCGCCAGCAGCCAAGATCTACAGTATAGCAATCAGCCCCAGCATTTT.

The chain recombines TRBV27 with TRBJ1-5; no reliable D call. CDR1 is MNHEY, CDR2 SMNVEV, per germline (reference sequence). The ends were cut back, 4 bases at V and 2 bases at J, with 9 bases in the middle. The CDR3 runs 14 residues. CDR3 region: CASSSPGRNQPQHF. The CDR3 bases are TGTGCCAGCAGTTCCCCTGGGCGCAATCAGCCCCAGCATTTT.

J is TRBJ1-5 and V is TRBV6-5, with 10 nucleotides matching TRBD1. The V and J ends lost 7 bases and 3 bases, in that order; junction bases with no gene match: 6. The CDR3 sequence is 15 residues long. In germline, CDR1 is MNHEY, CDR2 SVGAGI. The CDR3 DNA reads TGTGCCAGCAAGTCGGGACAGGGGTTCAATCAGCCCCAGCATTTT. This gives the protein CASKSGQGFNQPQHF.

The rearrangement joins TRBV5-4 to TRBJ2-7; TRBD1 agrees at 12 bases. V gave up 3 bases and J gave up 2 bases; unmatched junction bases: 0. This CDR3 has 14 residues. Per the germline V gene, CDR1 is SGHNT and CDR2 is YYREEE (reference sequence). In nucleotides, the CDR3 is TGTGCCAGCAGCTGGGACAGGGGGCCCTACGAGCAGTACTTC. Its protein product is CASSWDRGPYEQYF.

The CDR3 sequence is CASSQAGRPGLNEQFF. The CDR3 DNA sequence: TGCGCCAGCAGCCAAGCTGGGAGACCCGGCCTTAATGAGCAGTTCTTC. The V gene is TRBV4-3, the J gene TRBJ2-1, with D perhaps TRBD2 (5 bases). Per germline, CDR1 LGHNA and CDR2 YSLEER. CDR3 size: 16 residues. The V and J ends lost 1 base and 7 bases respectively, with 17 bases between them.

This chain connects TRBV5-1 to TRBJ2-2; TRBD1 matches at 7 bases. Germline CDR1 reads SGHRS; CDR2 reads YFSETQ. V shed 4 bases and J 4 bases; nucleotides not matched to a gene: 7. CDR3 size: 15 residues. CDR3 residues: CASSRPDRSTGELFF. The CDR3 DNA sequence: TGCGCCAGCAGCCGACCGGACAGGAGCACCGGGGAGCTGTTTTTT.

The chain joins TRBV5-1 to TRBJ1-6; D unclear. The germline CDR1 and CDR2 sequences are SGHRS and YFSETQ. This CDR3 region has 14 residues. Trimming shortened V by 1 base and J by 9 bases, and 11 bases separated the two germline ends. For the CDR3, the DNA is TGCGCCAGCAGCTTGATCTCCCGGTTTTCACCCCTCCACTTT. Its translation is CASSLISRFSPLHF.

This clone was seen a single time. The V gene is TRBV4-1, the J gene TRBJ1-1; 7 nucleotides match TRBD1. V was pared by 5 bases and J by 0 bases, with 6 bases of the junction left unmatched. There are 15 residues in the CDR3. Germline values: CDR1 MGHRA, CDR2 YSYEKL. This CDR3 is CASSEPDRLNTEAFF. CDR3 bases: TGCGCCAGCAGCGAGCCGGACAGGCTGAACACTGAAGCTTTCTTT.

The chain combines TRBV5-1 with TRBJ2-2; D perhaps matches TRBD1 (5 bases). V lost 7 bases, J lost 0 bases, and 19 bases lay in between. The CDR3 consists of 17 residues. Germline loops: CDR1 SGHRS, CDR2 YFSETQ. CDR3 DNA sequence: TGCGCCAGCCACCAGGTTATCTGGGGCTCGAACACCGGGGAGCTGTTTTTT. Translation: CASHQVIWGSNTGELFF.

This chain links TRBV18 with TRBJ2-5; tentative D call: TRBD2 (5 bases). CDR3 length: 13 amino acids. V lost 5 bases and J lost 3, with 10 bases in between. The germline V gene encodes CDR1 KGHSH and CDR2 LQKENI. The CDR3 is CASSRTLEETQYF. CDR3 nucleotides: TGTGCCAGCTCAAGGACTCTAGAAGAGACCCAGTACTTC.

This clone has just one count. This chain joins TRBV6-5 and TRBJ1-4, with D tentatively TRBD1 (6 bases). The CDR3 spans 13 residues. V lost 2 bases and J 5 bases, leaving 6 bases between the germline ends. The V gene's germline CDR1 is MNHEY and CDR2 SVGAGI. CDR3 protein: CASSYDRNEKLFF. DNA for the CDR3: TGTGCCAGCAGTTACGACAGGAATGAAAAACTGTTTTTT.

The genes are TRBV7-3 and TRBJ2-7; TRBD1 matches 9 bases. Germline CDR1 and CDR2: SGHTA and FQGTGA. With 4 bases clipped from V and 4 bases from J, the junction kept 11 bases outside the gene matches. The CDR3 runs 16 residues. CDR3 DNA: TGTGCCAGCAGCTCCCTGAGTCGACAGGGGGGGTACGAGCAGTACTTC. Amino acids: CASSSLSRQGGYEQYF.

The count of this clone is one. The CDR3 DNA reads as TGTGCCAGCAGTTACCTGGACGGAGGTGGCTATGGCTACACCTTC. It translates to CASSYLDGGGYGYTF. J is TRBJ1-2 and V is TRBV6-5; D remains ambiguous. V dropped 2 bases and J dropped 4 bases, with 14 bases sitting between them. Germline V gene sequence: CDR1 MNHEY, CDR2 SVGAGI. This CDR3 contains 15 residues.

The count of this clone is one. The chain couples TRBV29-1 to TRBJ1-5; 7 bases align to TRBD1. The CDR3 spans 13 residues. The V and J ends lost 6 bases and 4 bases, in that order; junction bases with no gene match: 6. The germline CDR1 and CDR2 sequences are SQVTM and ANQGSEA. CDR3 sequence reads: CSVAGTENQPQHF. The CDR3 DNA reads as TGCAGCGTCGCCGGGACAGAGAATCAGCCCCAGCATTTT.

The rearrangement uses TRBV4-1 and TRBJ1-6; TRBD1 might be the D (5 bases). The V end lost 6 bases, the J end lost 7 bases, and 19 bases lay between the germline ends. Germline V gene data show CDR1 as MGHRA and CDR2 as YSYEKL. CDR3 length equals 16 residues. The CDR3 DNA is TGCGCCAGCAGACGTCCCGGGGGACTTGCGAATTCACCCCTCCACTTT. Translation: CASRRPGGLANSPLHF.

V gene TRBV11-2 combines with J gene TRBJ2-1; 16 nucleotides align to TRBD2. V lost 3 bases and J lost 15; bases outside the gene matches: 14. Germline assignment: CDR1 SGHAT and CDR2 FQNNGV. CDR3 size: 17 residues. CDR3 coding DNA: TGTGCCAGCAGCTTCACTTACAAGGGGACTAGCGGGGGGGCCCCGTTCTTC. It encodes CASSFTYKGTSGGAPFF.

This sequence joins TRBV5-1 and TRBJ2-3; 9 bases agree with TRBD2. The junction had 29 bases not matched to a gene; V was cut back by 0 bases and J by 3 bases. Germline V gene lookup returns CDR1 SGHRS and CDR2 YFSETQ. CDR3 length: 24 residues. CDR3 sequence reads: CASSLDPWDSELQRGDTRTDTQYF. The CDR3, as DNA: TGCGCCAGCAGCTTGGATCCCTGGGACAGCGAGCTCCAGCGGGGGGATACTAGGACAGATACGCAGTATTTT.

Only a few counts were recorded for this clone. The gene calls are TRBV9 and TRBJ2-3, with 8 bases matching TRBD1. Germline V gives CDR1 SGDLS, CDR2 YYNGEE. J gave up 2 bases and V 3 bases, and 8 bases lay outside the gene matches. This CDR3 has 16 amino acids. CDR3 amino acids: CASSATGVLLTDTQYF. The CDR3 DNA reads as TGTGCCAGCAGCGCGACAGGGGTCCTCCTCACAGATACGCAGTATTTT.

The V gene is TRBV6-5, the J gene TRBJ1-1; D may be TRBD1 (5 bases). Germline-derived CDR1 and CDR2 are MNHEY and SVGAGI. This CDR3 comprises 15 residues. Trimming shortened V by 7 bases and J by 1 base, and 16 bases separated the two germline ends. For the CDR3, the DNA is TGTGCCAGCATCCAGGCCGCGGGGGGGAACACTGAAGCTTTCTTT. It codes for CASIQAAGGNTEAFF.

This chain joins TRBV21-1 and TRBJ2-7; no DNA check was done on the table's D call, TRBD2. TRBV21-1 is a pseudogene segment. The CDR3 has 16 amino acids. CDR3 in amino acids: CASSRLAGGRTYEQYF. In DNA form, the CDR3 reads TGTGCCAGCAGCCGACTAGCGGGGGGCCGTACCTACGAGCAGTACTTC.

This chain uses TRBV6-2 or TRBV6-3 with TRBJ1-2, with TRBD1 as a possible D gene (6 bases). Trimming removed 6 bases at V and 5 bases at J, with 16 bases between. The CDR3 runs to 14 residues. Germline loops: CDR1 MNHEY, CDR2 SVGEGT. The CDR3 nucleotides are TGTGCCAGCAGCCTCCCGGGAGGGGGATATGGCTACACCTTC. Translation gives CASSLPGGGYGYTF.

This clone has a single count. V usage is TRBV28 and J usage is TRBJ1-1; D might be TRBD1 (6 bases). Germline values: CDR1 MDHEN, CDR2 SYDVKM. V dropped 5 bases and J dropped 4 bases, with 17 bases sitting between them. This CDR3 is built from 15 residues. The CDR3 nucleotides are TGTGCCAGCAGTCCCCCTCAAACAGGGACCACTGAAGCTTTCTTT. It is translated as CASSPPQTGTTEAFF.

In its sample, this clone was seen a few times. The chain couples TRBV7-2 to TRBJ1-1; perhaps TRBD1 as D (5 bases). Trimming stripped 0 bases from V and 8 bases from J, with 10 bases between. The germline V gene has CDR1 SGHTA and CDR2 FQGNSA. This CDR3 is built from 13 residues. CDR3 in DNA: TGTGCCAGCAGCTTAGCGGGGCAGGGAGAAGCTTTCTTT. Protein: CASSLAGQGEAFF.

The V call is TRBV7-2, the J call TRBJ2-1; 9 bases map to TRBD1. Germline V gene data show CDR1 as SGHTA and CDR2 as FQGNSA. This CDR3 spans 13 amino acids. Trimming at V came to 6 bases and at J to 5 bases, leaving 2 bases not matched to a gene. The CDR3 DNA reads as TGTGCCAGCAGACGGGACAGGGACAATGAGCAGTTCTTC. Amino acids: CASRRDRDNEQFF.

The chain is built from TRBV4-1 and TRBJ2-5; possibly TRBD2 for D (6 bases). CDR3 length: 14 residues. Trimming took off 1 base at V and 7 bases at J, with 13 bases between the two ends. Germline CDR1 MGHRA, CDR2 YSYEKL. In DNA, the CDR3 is TGCGCCAGCAGCCAAGCAGGAGGGTTTGCGACCCAGTACTTC. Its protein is CASSQAGGFATQYF.

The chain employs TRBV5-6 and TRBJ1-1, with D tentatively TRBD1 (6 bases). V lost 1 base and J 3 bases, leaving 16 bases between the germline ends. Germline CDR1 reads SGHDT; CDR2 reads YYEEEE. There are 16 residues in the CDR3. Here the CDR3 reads CASSLFRRAGDTEAFF. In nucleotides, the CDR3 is TGTGCCAGCAGCTTGTTTCGCAGGGCAGGGGACACTGAAGCTTTCTTT.

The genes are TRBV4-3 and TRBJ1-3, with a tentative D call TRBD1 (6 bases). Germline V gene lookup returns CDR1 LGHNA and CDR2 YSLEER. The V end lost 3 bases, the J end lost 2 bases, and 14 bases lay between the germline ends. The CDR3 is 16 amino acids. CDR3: CASSHDLRTAGNTIYF. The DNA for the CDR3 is TGCGCCAGCAGCCACGACCTCAGGACAGCTGGAAACACCATATATTTT.

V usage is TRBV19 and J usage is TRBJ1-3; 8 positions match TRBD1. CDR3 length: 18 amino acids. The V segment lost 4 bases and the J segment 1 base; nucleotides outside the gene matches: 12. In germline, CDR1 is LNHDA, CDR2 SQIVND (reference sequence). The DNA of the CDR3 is TGTGCCAGTAGTACGCACGGAGACAGGGGATTATCTGGAAACACCATATATTTT. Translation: CASSTHGDRGLSGNTIYF.